These T cell receptor beta chains were read from a single sample in a study of blood T cell repertoires in COVID-19. Clones were sequenced by immunoSEQ multiplex PCR, and TCRdb holds only the in-frame ones, with some missing. The table lists about 380,000 clones, less than 85% of them singletons. The sequenced material came from peripheral blood. The receptors come from a woman in her late teens or twenties with acute or convalescent COVID-19. Each CDR3 is given with its conserved first and last residue. D genes are given only for firm matches. Only part of the rows carry a size: once, few, many, or a class if the clone is expanded.

J gene	V gene	D gene	clone size	CDR3 DNA	CDR3 protein
TRBJ2-5	TRBV7-9	TRBD2	-	TGTGCCAGCGGGAGGGTGGGTGAGACCCAGTACTTC	CASGRVGETQYF
TRBJ1-1	TRBV6-6	-	once	TGTGCCAGCAAAGACAGAGACTACACTGAAGCTTTCTTT	CASKDRDYTEAFF
TRBJ2-7	TRBV19	-	-	TGTGCCACCTCGGCGTCGGGAGGGGGCGGCTACGAGCAGTACTTC	CATSASGGGGYEQYF
TRBJ1-5	TRBV23-1	-	once	TGCGCCAGCAGTCAATCGCCCGTACGACAGGTTTGGAATCAGCCCCAGCATTTT	CASSQSPVRQVWNQPQHF
TRBJ2-3	TRBV5-1	-	-	TGCGCCAGCAGCCCAAACTCAGATACGCAGTATTTT	CASSPNSDTQYF
TRBJ1-1	TRBV19	TRBD1	-	TGTGCCAGTAGTATTGGTCGGACAGGGGACCCGAGGACTGAAGCTTTCTTT	CASSIGRTGDPRTEAFF
TRBJ2-1	TRBV7-7	TRBD2	-	TGTGCCAGCAGCTTAGCGGGACTAGCGGGAGGGCCTAATGAGCAGTTCTTC	CASSLAGLAGGPNEQFF
TRBJ1-6	TRBV7-2	-	-	TGTGCCAGCAGCTTAGTCTGGGCAGGGGATTCACCCCTCCACTTT	CASSLVWAGDSPLHF
TRBJ1-5	TRBV4-1	TRBD1	-	TGCGCCAGCAGCCCGGGAGGGACAGGGGTGGGCAATCAGCCCCAGCATTTT	CASSPGGTGVGNQPQHF
TRBJ2-7	TRBV5-4	-	once	TGTGCCAGCAGCTTGGCGGCGGGCCTACCCTACGAGCAGTACTTC	CASSLAAGLPYEQYF
TRBJ2-7	TRBV4-1	-	-	TGCGCCAGCAGCCCACGTTCAGGCGAGCAGTACTTC	CASSPRSGEQYF
TRBJ2-1	TRBV12-5	TRBD2	-	TGTGCTAGTGGCCCTAGCGGACTAGCGGGAAAGAGGGGGCACTACAATGAGCAGTTCTTC	CASGPSGLAGKRGHYNEQFF
TRBJ2-7	TRBV15	-	-	TGTGCCACCAGCAGGGGGGACACCTCCTACGAGCAGTACTTC	CATSRGDTSYEQYF
TRBJ1-5	TRBV12-3/TRBV12-4	-	-	TGTGCCAGCAGGACACAGGGAGATCAGCCCCAGCATTTT	CASRTQGDQPQHF
TRBJ1-1	TRBV24-1	TRBD1	-	TGTGCCACCAGTGATACAGGGGACAGAGGAGCTGAAGCTTTCTTT	CATSDTGDRGAEAFF
TRBJ2-7	TRBV28	TRBD2	-	TGTGCCAGCAGCAGGAGGACTAGCGGGAGATTAAGGGACGAGCAGTACTTC	CASSRRTSGRLRDEQYF
TRBJ1-3	TRBV19	TRBD1	-	TGTGCCAGTAGTATTCCGGGACAGGGTACTGGAAACACCATATATTTT	CASSIPGQGTGNTIYF
TRBJ1-5	TRBV7-2	-	-	TGTGCCAGCAGCTTATTTCTCCGGGGGTCCAATCAGCCCCAGCATTTT	CASSLFLRGSNQPQHF
TRBJ2-7	TRBV6-5	TRBD2	-	TGTGCCAGTAGGGAGGGCATTTCCTACGAGCAGTACTTC	CASREGISYEQYF
TRBJ2-1	TRBV15	TRBD1	-	TGTGCCACCAGCAGCGAAACACAGGGGAAGGATGAGCAGTTCTTC	CATSSETQGKDEQFF
TRBJ2-7	TRBV5-1	-	-	TGCGCCAGCAGCTTGGCCAGGGGGGAGAGGGACGAGCAGTACTTC	CASSLARGERDEQYF
TRBJ2-5	TRBV6-5	TRBD1	-	TGTGCCAGCAGCAAGAAGGGGACAGAACAAGAGACCCAGTACTTC	CASSKKGTEQETQYF
TRBJ1-1	TRBV19	-	-	TGTGCCAGTAGTAAGGGGACACCAGACGTTGAAGCTTTCTTT	CASSKGTPDVEAFF
TRBJ2-3	TRBV11-3	TRBD1	-	TGTGCCAGCAGCTTAGGGACAGGGGGCACAGATACGCAGTATTTT	CASSLGTGGTDTQYF
TRBJ2-5	TRBV28	TRBD1	-	TGTGCCAGCAGTTCGAACCGACAGGGGGCGGAGACCCAGTACTTC	CASSSNRQGAETQYF
TRBJ1-1	TRBV2	-	-	TGTGCCAGCAGTGAGGGACACATTAACACTGAAGCTTTCTTT	CASSEGHINTEAFF
TRBJ1-1	TRBV2	-	few	TGTGCCAGCACGGGAATCTACAGGGACACTGAAGCTTTCTTT	CASTGIYRDTEAFF
TRBJ2-1	TRBV9	TRBD2	-	TGTGCCAGCAGCGAGACTAGCGGTCCACGAAGCGAGCAGTTCTTC	CASSETSGPRSEQFF
TRBJ2-2	TRBV6-4	TRBD1	once	TGTGCCAGCAGGACAGGGCCGAACACCGGGGAGCTGTTTTTT	CASRTGPNTGELFF
TRBJ2-2	TRBV24-1	-	-	TGTGCCACCAGTGACCCGAAATCGAGCACCGGGGAGCTGTTTTTT	CATSDPKSSTGELFF
TRBJ1-2	TRBV5-1	TRBD1	few	TGCGCCAGCAGCTGGGGGGAGGACAGGACCTATGGCTACACCTTC	CASSWGEDRTYGYTF
TRBJ2-7	TRBV10-3	TRBD2	-	TGTGCCATCAGTGAAACGGGAGGCACCTACGAGCAGTACTTC	CAISETGGTYEQYF
TRBJ2-5	TRBV7-8	-	few	TGTGCCAGCAGCTCACCCCGGGGAGGCCAAGAGACCCAGTACTTC	CASSSPRGGQETQYF